What follows are 28 T cell receptor beta chains derived from one specimen sequenced in a study of CD8 T cells in Susac syndrome. RNA amounts of about 0.5 to 1 ug underwent reverse transcription with random hexamers. MiXCR, run by TCRdb on the immunoSEQ multiplex PCR reads, gives a single entry per CDR3 protein. The table records about 300,000 distinct CDR3 sequences, 70% to 90% of them present only once. The sequenced sample was CD8+ T cells from PBMCs. The receptor source for this set is a human donor with multiple sclerosis.

This clonotype occurred once. The gene calls are TRBV19 and TRBJ2-7; 11 nucleotides match TRBD2. J lost 4 bases, V lost 5 bases, and 4 bases had no gene match. This CDR3 is 14 amino acids long. CDR1 is LNHDA and CDR2 is SQIVND in the germline V gene (reference sequence). The CDR3 DNA sequence: TGTGCCAGTAGTGTTACTAGCGGGAGTTACGAGCAGTACTTC. Residues: CASSVTSGSYEQYF.

The chain combines TRBV7-9 with TRBJ2-7, with TRBD2 matching 12 bases. The CDR3 is 16 residues long. V lost 3 bases to trimming and J lost 7 bases; unmatched junction nucleotides: 10. Germline V gene sequence: CDR1 SEHNR, CDR2 FQNEAQ (reference sequence). The CDR3 sequence: CASSFPRLAGVQEQYF. The CDR3 coding sequence is TGTGCCAGCAGCTTCCCTCGACTAGCGGGAGTGCAGGAGCAGTACTTC.

The V call is TRBV30, the J call TRBJ2-5; 9 bases are shared with TRBD1. With 3 bases clipped from V and 4 bases from J, the junction kept 9 bases outside the gene matches. This CDR3 contains 15 residues. Per the germline V gene, CDR1 is GTSNPN and CDR2 is SVGIG (reference sequence). This CDR3 reads CAWRDTGGVGETQYF. The CDR3 bases are TGTGCCTGGAGGGATACAGGGGGCGTAGGAGAGACCCAGTACTTC.

The chain recombines TRBV5-4 with TRBJ2-1; 7 bases are a match to TRBD2. The CDR3 consists of 16 residues. Trimming removed 0 bases from V and 4 bases from J; junction bases left unmatched: 7. Germline V gene sequence: CDR1 SGHNT, CDR2 YYREEE (reference sequence). CDR3 region: CASSLVGLAVYNEQFF. CDR3 DNA sequence: TGTGCCAGCAGCTTGGTCGGTCTAGCGGTTTACAATGAGCAGTTCTTC.

This chain joins TRBV27 and TRBJ1-1, with TRBD1 matching over 8 bases. Germline-derived CDR1 and CDR2 are MNHEY and SMNVEV (reference sequence). The CDR3 has 13 residues. V gave up 8 bases and J gave up 6 bases; unmatched junction bases: 8. The DNA for the CDR3 is TGTGCCAGCTGTACACAGGGGGGTCCTGAAGCTTTCTTT. This translates into CASCTQGGPEAFF.

The rearrangement links TRBV12-3 or TRBV12-4 to TRBJ1-5; D is unresolved. The V gene lost 6 bases and the J gene lost 13 bases, with 22 bases spanning the gap. The CDR3 sequence is 14 residues long. This chain's CDR3 is CASSPNYSNQLQHF. CDR3 nucleotide sequence: TGTGCCAGCAGCCCGAACTATAGCAATCAGCTACAGCATTTT.

The J gene is TRBJ2-7, the V gene TRBV6-5; 7 bases agree with TRBD1. Germline V gives CDR1 MNHEY, CDR2 SVGAGI. The CDR3 length is 15 residues. With 0 bases clipped from V and 3 bases from J, the junction kept 5 bases outside the gene matches. The CDR3 loop is CASSYSGTDDYEQYF. CDR3 coding DNA: TGTGCCAGCAGTTACTCAGGGACAGACGACTACGAGCAGTACTTC.

This clonotype has more than one count but fewer than ten. V is TRBV5-1 and J is TRBJ2-7; D call uncertain. CDR1 is SGHRS and CDR2 is YFSETQ in the germline V gene. V was clipped by 0 bases and J by 3 bases, with 7 bases between them. This CDR3 is 13 amino acids long. The CDR3 nucleotides read TGCGCCAGCAGCTTGGAAGACGGCTACGAGCAGTACTTC. Translated: CASSLEDGYEQYF.

The genes are TRBV9 and TRBJ1-4, with D tentatively TRBD1 (5 bases). The CDR3 runs to 15 residues. The germline V gene has CDR1 SGDLS and CDR2 YYNGEE. V was clipped by 3 bases and J by 7 bases, with 16 bases between them. CDR3 loop: CASSEHGTAGEKLFF. The CDR3 region has the DNA TGTGCCAGCAGCGAGCACGGGACGGCGGGTGAAAAACTGTTTTTT.

As for this clonotype: One junction end disagrees with the germline gene, perhaps due to a read error. The V gene is TRBV4-1, the J gene TRBJ2-7; the D is unclear. This CDR3 is built from 13 residues. Germline lookup yields CDR1 MGHRA and CDR2 YSYEKL. The DNA of the CDR3 is TGCGCCAGCAGCCAAGAAAGTCTGGACGAGCAATACTTC. Translating gives CASSQESLDEQYF.

This clonotype turned up a few times. The CDR3 bases are TGTGCCAGCAGCCTTGACAGGGGGGCCTACGAGCAGTACTTC. As protein: CASSLDRGAYEQYF. The genes are TRBV7-6 and TRBJ2-7; 9 bases match TRBD1. J gave up 2 bases and V 5 bases, and 4 bases lay outside the gene matches. Per the germline V gene, CDR1 is SGHVS and CDR2 is FNYEAQ. The CDR3 contains 14 residues.

V usage is TRBV5-6 and J usage is TRBJ2-1; D might be TRBD2 (6 bases). The CDR3 extends over 14 amino acids. The germline V and J ends were trimmed by 1 base and 4 bases, with 9 bases remaining between them. CDR1 is SGHDT and CDR2 is YYEEEE in the germline V gene. The CDR3 sequence: CASSLRGKYNEQFF. Written as DNA, the CDR3 is TGTGCCAGCAGCTTGCGCGGGAAGTACAATGAGCAGTTCTTC.

This clonotype has just a few counts. A read error may produce the germline difference seen at one junction end. The chain is built from TRBV9 and TRBJ2-1; a possible D gene is TRBD2 (5 bases). The CDR3 consists of 13 residues. Germline V gene data show CDR1 as SGDLS and CDR2 as YYNGEE. The CDR3 here is CASSVVSGNEQFF. In DNA form, the CDR3 reads TGTGCCAGTAGCGTAGTGAGTGGGAATGAGCAGTTCTTC. The variable domain in full, completed from reference TRBV9 and TRBJ2-1, reads DSGVTQTPKHLITATGQRVTLRCSPRSGDLSVYWYQQSLDQGLQFLIQYYNGEERAKGNILERFSAQQFPDLHSELNLSSLELGDSALYFCASSVVSGNEQFFGPGTRLTVL.

The V and J genes are TRBV6-6 and TRBJ2-1; 8 nucleotides align to TRBD1. V dropped 6 bases and J dropped 6; count of bases not matched to a gene: 10. Per germline, CDR1 MNHNY and CDR2 SVGAGI (reference sequence). The CDR3 has 15 residues. The CDR3: CASSEGTGGINEQFF. As DNA, the CDR3 is TGTGCCAGCAGCGAGGGTACAGGGGGAATCAATGAGCAGTTCTTC.

The rearrangement uses TRBV6-2 or TRBV6-3 and TRBJ1-5; D gene unclear. The CDR3 covers 12 residues. V was pared by 6 bases and J by 4 bases, with 7 bases between. CDR1 and CDR2 (germline): MNHEY, SVGEGT. CDR3 nucleotide sequence: TGTGCCAGCAGGGCTGGAAATCAGCCCCAGCATTTT. Translated, it gives CASRAGNQPQHF.

V gene TRBV19 combines with J gene TRBJ1-1; 9 bases fit TRBD1. The length of the CDR3 is 17 residues. Looked up from germline, CDR1 is LNHDA and CDR2 is SQIVND (reference sequence). Germline trimming cut 4 bases from V and 4 bases from J; bases unmatched to any gene: 13. This CDR3 is CASSSPGTGTYFTEAFF. CDR3 DNA sequence: TGTGCCAGTAGTAGTCCCGGGACAGGGACTTATTTCACTGAAGCTTTCTTT.

The rearrangement uses TRBV7-2 and TRBJ2-1; 12 bases are shared with TRBD2. There are 16 residues in the CDR3. V lost 5 bases, J lost 3 bases, and 5 bases stayed unmatched. Germline CDR1 SGHTA, CDR2 FQGNSA. In DNA, the CDR3 is TGTGCCAGCAGCCTCCGACTAGCGGGAGACTACAATGAGCAGTTCTTC. This codes for CASSLRLAGDYNEQFF.

This chain uses TRBV7-9 with TRBJ1-4; weak D call: TRBD1 (5 bases). CDR1 is SEHNR, CDR2 FQNEAQ, per germline (reference sequence). CDR3 length: 16 residues. Trimming shortened V by 1 base and J by 8 bases, and 17 bases separated the two germline ends. The CDR3 DNA follows: TGTGCCAGCAGCTTAGTTTCGGACAAGGGCGGGGAAAAACTGTTTTTT. Translation gives CASSLVSDKGGEKLFF.

The chain joins TRBV4-1 to TRBJ2-2; D ambiguous. The V gene's germline CDR1 is MGHRA and CDR2 YSYEKL. The CDR3 has 14 residues. V lost 3 bases, J lost 5 bases, and 10 bases lay in between. CDR3 amino acids: CASSHWATTGELFF. The CDR3 coding sequence is TGCGCCAGCAGCCATTGGGCCACTACCGGGGAGCTGTTTTTT.

The genes are TRBV30 and TRBJ1-1, with D uncertain. CDR3 length: 13 amino acids. V lost 0 bases to trimming and J lost 0 bases, with 5 bases between them. Germline V gives CDR1 GTSNPN, CDR2 SVGIG (reference sequence). This chain's CDR3 is CAWSVVVNTEAFF. The CDR3 nucleotides are TGTGCCTGGAGTGTAGTGGTGAACACTGAAGCTTTCTTT.

V and J are TRBV6-2 or TRBV6-3 and TRBJ1-2, with D unresolved. The V gene lost 6 bases and the J gene lost 4 bases, with 9 bases spanning the gap. CDR3 size: 12 residues. Germline CDR1 MNHEY, CDR2 SVGEGT. The CDR3 sequence is CASSLGVYGYTF. CDR3 coding DNA: TGTGCCAGCAGCCTTGGAGTCTATGGCTACACCTTC.

V gene TRBV19 combines with J gene TRBJ2-7, with 7 positions matching TRBD1. CDR1 is LNHDA and CDR2 is SQIVND in the germline V gene (reference sequence). This CDR3 contains 14 residues. V dropped 7 bases and J dropped 0; count of bases not matched to a gene: 6. This CDR3 is CASTLTGSSYEQYF. As DNA, the CDR3 is TGTGCCAGTACCCTGACAGGGAGCTCCTACGAGCAGTACTTC.

The rearrangement links TRBV28 to TRBJ2-7, with D maybe TRBD1 (5 bases). The germline CDR1 and CDR2 sequences are MDHEN and SYDVKM. This CDR3 comprises 13 residues. V gave up 11 bases and J gave up 0 bases, with 14 bases separating them. The CDR3 loop reads CACTDNSSYEQYF. The CDR3 nucleotides are TGTGCCTGCACGGACAACAGCTCCTACGAGCAGTACTTC. The variable domain in full, completed from reference TRBV28 and TRBJ2-7, reads DVKVTQSSRYLVKRTGEKVFLECVQDMDHENMFWYRQDPGLGLRLIYFSYDVKMKEKGDIPEGYSVSREKKERFSLILESASTNQTSMYLCACTDNSSYEQYFGPGTRLTVT.

This chain connects TRBV19 to TRBJ2-1; D gene ambiguous. V gave up 5 bases and J gave up 5 bases, with 25 bases separating them. The CDR3 has 18 residues. Germline loops: CDR1 LNHDA, CDR2 SQIVND (reference sequence). CDR3 in amino acids: CASSSQSPSAVMDNEQFF. DNA for the CDR3: TGTGCCAGTAGTTCTCAATCCCCCTCGGCTGTCATGGACAATGAGCAGTTCTTC. Full variable domain (rest looked up from reference TRBV19 and TRBJ2-1): DGGITQSPKYLFRKEGQNVTLSCEQNLNHDAMYWYRQDPGQGLRLIYYSQIVNDFQKGDIAEGYSVSREKKESFPLTVTSAQKNPTAFYLCASSSQSPSAVMDNEQFFGPGTRLTVL.

CDR3 region: CASSLPPSDTQYF. The CDR3 DNA follows: TGTGCCAGCAGCTTACCGCCGTCAGATACGCAGTATTTT. This chain joins TRBV11-2 and TRBJ2-3; D uncertain. There are 13 residues in the CDR3. Trimming removed 2 bases at V and 4 bases at J, with 7 bases between. The V gene's germline CDR1 is SGHAT and CDR2 FQNNGV.

This chain connects TRBV6-5 to TRBJ2-5; D remains unclear. The germline CDR1 and CDR2 sequences are MNHEY and SVGAGI. This CDR3 is built from 16 residues. Trimming pared 2 bases from V and 4 bases from J, leaving 17 bases between. CDR3 residues: CASSYLPKRRGETQYF. In DNA form, the CDR3 reads TGTGCCAGCAGTTACCTCCCGAAAAGACGCGGAGAGACCCAGTACTTC.

This sequence joins TRBV5-6 and TRBJ2-7, with unresolved D. The CDR3 spans 14 residues. CDR1 is SGHDT, CDR2 YYEEEE, per germline. V shed 0 bases and J shed 2 bases, with 9 bases lying between them. CDR3 DNA sequence: TGTGCCAGCAGCTTGGTGGGCCAACCCTACGAGCAGTACTTC. This translates into CASSLVGQPYEQYF. The full variable domain, its missing parts supplied by reference TRBV5-6 and TRBJ2-7, is DAGVTQSPTHLIKTRGQQVTLRCSPKSGHDTVSWYQQALGQGPQFIFQYYEEEERQRGNFPDRFSGHQFPNYSSELNVNALLLGDSALYLCASSLVGQPYEQYFGPGTRLTVT.

The genes are TRBV30 and TRBJ1-2; weak D call: TRBD1 (6 bases). The ends were cut back, 6 bases at V and 3 bases at J, with 20 bases in the middle. The length of the CDR3 is 15 residues. Germline V gives CDR1 GTSNPN, CDR2 SVGIG (reference sequence). The CDR3 DNA reads as TGTGCCTGTCATCCGCCTGGGGGCACGGACTATGGCTACACCTTC. The encoded protein is CACHPPGGTDYGYTF.